This T cell receptor (beta chain) appears in the sequencing data of a study of shared clonotypes between healthy human individuals. Regarding the study as a whole: With several donors compared, 4.5% to 6.5% of naive CD4 clonotypes were shared. Non-shared clonotypes showed lower generation probabilities than clonotypes common to all four donors.

A note on this clone: What it recognizes is unknown.

Germline values: CDR1 SGHNT, CDR2 YENEEA. The CDR3 runs 15 residues. V shed 1 base and J 0 bases; nucleotides not matched to a gene: 0. Only in-frame clones appear in the TCRdb table, and some are missing; sequencing was by immunoSEQ multiplex PCR. The repertoire has fewer than 1.4 million clones, roughly 74% of them found once; the top ten carry roughly 0.57%. V gene TRBV11-3 combines with J gene TRBJ2-7; TRBD1 agrees at 10 bases. The source material was memory CD4+ T cells from PBMCs. The subset denotes: CD45RA-negative fraction. The receptor was isolated from a man aged 18 to 30 in good health. Some clones in this sample may be carry-over from other donors' samples. The CDR3 is CASSLGTGGSYEQYF. DNA for the CDR3: TGTGCCAGCAGCTTAGGGACAGGGGGCTCCTACGAGCAGTACTTC.